The rows below give T cell receptor beta chains drawn from one sample of a study of T cells in Graves' hyperthyroidism and ophthalmopathy. TCRdb passed the multiplex PCR reads through MiXCR, listing each CDR3 protein once. Seen here are 150,000 to 200,000 distinct CDR3 sequences, 15% to 20% observed once, and the top ten hold 25% to 35%. Material for sequencing was blood. The receptors derive from a woman in her 50s with Graves' hyperthyroidism. CDR3s include the opening cysteine and the closing phenylalanine or tryptophan. A D gene is named only where the DNA matches it firmly. Rows give clone size only sometimes, using once, few, many, or a class for an expanded clone.

size,D,V,J,DNA,CDR3
.,.,TRBV6-9,TRBJ2-1,TGTGCCAGCAGTTTCGTCCTAGCCCCTAATGAGCGGTTCTTC,CASSFVLAPNERFF
many,.,TRBV20-1,TRBJ2-3,TGCAGTGTGGGGGAGGCAGATACGCAGTATTTT,CSVGEADTQYF
many,.,TRBV6-1,TRBJ1-2,TGTGCCAGCACCCTACTGGGCGGGGGAGGCTACACCTTC,CASTLLGGGGYTF
many,.,TRBV7-6,TRBJ2-2,TGTGCCAGCAGCTTACTCACGGGGGGCGCCGGGGAGCTGTTTTTT,CASSLLTGGAGELFF
many,.,TRBV28,TRBJ1-5,TGTACCCCCCCCGTGAATCCCCAGCATTTT,CTPPVNPQHF
.,.,TRBV6-5,TRBJ1-5,TGTGCCAGCAGTTACCGGGTCGGCAATCAGCCCCAGCATTTT,CASSYRVGNQPQHF
.,TRBD1,TRBV5-1,TRBJ2-3,TGCGCCAGCAGCTTGGCGGGGACAGCGTACACAGATACGCAGTATTTT,CASSLAGTAYTDTQYF
.,.,TRBV4-3,TRBJ1-1,TGCGCCAGCAGCCAAGATACACAGAACACTGAAGCTTTCTTT,CASSQDTQNTEAFF
many,.,TRBV18,TRBJ1-1,TGTGCCAGCTTAGCTCTCATGAACACTGAAGCTTTCTTT,CASLALMNTEAFF
many,.,TRBV27,TRBJ2-1,TGTGCCAGCAGACCGGCATCCTCCTACAATGAGCAGTTCTTC,CASRPASSYNEQFF
.,.,TRBV4-1,TRBJ2-3,TGCGCCAGCAGCCAACCCCGGACTGCCCGAACCTACACAGATACGCAGTATTTT,CASSQPRTARTYTDTQYF
.,TRBD1,TRBV4-3,TRBJ1-2,TGCGCCAGCAGCGCCATCAGACCCGGACAGGGGAAAAGGGGCTACACCTTC,CASSAIRPGQGKRGYTF
many,.,TRBV7-3,TRBJ2-1,TGTGCCAGCAGCTTAGGGGTCGGGAACTCCTACAATGAGCAGTTCTTC,CASSLGVGNSYNEQFF
.,.,TRBV19,TRBJ1-1,TGTGCCAGCGGGGACCGGGGGGGGGTTGCAGCTTTCTTT,CASGDRGGVAAFF
many,.,TRBV7-2,TRBJ2-1,TGTGCCAGCAGTTCATCCCCGCGACGTAACGATGAGCAGTTCTTC,CASSSSPRRNDEQFF
many,.,TRBV10-3,TRBJ1-6,TGTGCCATCAGTGAGTTACAGTATAATTCACCCCTCCACTTT,CAISELQYNSPLHF
many,.,TRBV19,TRBJ2-1,TGTGCCAGTAGTATAGGGGAGCGGGCATTCATCAATGAGCAGTTCTTC,CASSIGERAFINEQFF
.,TRBD2,TRBV12-3/TRBV12-4,TRBJ2-5,TGTGCCAGCAGCCCATTTCCGGGACTAAACCCTACAGAGACCCAGTACTTC,CASSPFPGLNPTETQYF
few,.,TRBV5-6,TRBJ1-2,TGTGCCAGCAGCTTGAGAGGATATGGTGGCTACACCTTC,CASSLRGYGGYTF
few,TRBD2,TRBV28,TRBJ2-7,TGTGCCAGCGGGACTAGCGGGAGCTACGAGCAGTACTTC,CASGTSGSYEQYF
many,.,TRBV6-1,TRBJ1-5,TGTGCCAGCAGGCGTGGCAGCCAAAGCAATCAGCCCCAGCATTTT,CASRRGSQSNQPQHF
many,TRBD1,TRBV20-1,TRBJ1-5,TGCAGTGCCGGTAGGACAGGGGATATTCAGCCCCAGCATTTT,CSAGRTGDIQPQHF
.,.,TRBV7-3,TRBJ1-2,TGTGCCAGCAGCTTACGGGACAAAGAAGGCTACACCTTC,CASSLRDKEGYTF
.,.,TRBV27,TRBJ2-7,TGTGCCAGCAGTTCCGGACTATCTACCTACGAGCAGTACTTC,CASSSGLSTYEQYF
few,.,TRBV27,TRBJ1-2,TGTGCCAGCAGTTTATCGTCACAGGGCTATGGCTACACCTTC,CASSLSSQGYGYTF
.,.,TRBV12-3/TRBV12-4,TRBJ1-5,TGTGCCAGCACCCGAGACCTTGGAGACAATCAGCCCCAGCATTTT,CASTRDLGDNQPQHF
many,.,TRBV19,TRBJ1-2,TGTGCCAGTAGAGAGGCTGGGTACTATGGCTACACCTTC,CASREAGYYGYTF
many,.,TRBV27,TRBJ1-1,TGTGCCAGCCACGTCGAGGTGGGTGGTGAAGCTTTCTTT,CASHVEVGGEAFF
many,TRBD1,TRBV19,TRBJ2-7,TGTGCCAGTAGTCCCAGGGGGCGCGACGAGCAGTACTTC,CASSPRGRDEQYF
.,.,TRBV20-1,TRBJ1-2,TGCAGTGCTAGAGAGAGAGTCCTTAACTATGGCTACACCTTC,CSARERVLNYGYTF
many,.,TRBV12-3/TRBV12-4,TRBJ2-2,TGTGCCAGCAGTCTCACAGGGATGGTTACCGGGGAGCTGTTTTTT,CASSLTGMVTGELFF
.,.,TRBV20-1,TRBJ1-2,TGCAGTGCTAGAGACAGGGACGAGTACTATGGCTACACCTTC,CSARDRDEYYGYTF
many,.,TRBV6-1,TRBJ2-2,TGTGCCAGCAGACAGCCTAACACCGGGGAGCTGTTTTTT,CASRQPNTGELFF
many,TRBD1,TRBV5-8,TRBJ2-7,TGTGCCAGCAGCCCAATGGGACAGCTCGGTCTCTACGAGCAGTACTTC,CASSPMGQLGLYEQYF
many,.,TRBV6-2/TRBV6-3,TRBJ2-4,TGTGCCAGCAGTCAGCCAGCGGACCTAGCCAAAAACATTCAGTACTTC,CASSQPADLAKNIQYF
many,TRBD1,TRBV12-3/TRBV12-4,TRBJ1-3,TGTGCCAGCAGTTTCTACAGGGGAGCTGGAAACACCATATATTTT,CASSFYRGAGNTIYF
.,.,TRBV28,TRBJ2-5,TGTGCCAGCAGTTTGATTAGCGGACAAGAGACCCAGTACTTC,CASSLISGQETQYF
many,TRBD2,TRBV15,TRBJ2-5,TGTGCCACCAGCAGCGGACTAGGTATAGGTGAGACCCAGTACTTC,CATSSGLGIGETQYF
few,.,TRBV19,TRBJ1-1,TGTGCCAGCAAGGTCAGGGCGGACACTGAAGCTTTCTTT,CASKVRADTEAFF
.,TRBD2,TRBV27,TRBJ2-7,TGTGCCAGCAGTTCGAACTTACCGGGACTAGCTAGTTCCGAGCAGTACTTC,CASSSNLPGLASSEQYF
many,.,TRBV5-4,TRBJ2-1,TGTGCCAGCAGCCCACGGACCGAAGCCAATGAGCAGTTCTTC,CASSPRTEANEQFF
many,.,TRBV18,TRBJ2-1,TGTGCCAGCTCGGGGTCTATACTAGATGAGCAGTTCTTC,CASSGSILDEQFF